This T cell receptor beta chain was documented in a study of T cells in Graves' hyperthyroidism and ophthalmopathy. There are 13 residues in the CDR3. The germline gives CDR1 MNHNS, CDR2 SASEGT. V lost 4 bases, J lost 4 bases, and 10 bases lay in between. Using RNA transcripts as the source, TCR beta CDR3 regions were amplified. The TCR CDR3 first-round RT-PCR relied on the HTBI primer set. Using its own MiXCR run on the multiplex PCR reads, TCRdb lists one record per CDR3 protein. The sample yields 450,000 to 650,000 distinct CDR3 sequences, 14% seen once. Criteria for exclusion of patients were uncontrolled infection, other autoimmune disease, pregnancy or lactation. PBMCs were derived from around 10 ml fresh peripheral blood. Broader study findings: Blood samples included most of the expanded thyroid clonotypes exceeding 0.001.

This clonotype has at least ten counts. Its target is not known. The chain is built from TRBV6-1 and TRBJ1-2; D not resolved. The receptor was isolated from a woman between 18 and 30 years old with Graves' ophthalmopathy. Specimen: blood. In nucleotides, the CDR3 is TGTGCCAGCAGTGGCCGGGCCACCTATGGCTACACCTTC. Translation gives CASSGRATYGYTF.